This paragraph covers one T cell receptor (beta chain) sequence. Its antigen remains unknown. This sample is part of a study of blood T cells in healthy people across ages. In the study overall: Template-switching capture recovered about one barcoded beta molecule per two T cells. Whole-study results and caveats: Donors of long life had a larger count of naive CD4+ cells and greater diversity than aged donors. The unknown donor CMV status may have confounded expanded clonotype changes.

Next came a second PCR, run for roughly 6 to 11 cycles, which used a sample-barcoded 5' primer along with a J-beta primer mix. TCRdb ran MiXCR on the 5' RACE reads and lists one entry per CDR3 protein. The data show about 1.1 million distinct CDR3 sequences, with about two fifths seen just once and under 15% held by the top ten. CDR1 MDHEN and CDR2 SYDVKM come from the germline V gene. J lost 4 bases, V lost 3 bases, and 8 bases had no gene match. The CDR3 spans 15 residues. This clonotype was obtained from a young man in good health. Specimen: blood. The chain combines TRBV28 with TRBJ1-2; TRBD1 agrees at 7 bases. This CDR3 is CASSLITGTAYGYTF. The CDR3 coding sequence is TGTGCCAGCAGTTTGATAACCGGGACAGCCTATGGCTACACCTTC.